This section outlines one T cell receptor beta chain sequence together with its context. Its antigen is unidentified. The sample originates from a study of T cell repertoires in cytomegalovirus infection. This CDR3 comprises 19 residues. Trimming at V came to 5 bases and at J to 0 bases, leaving 17 bases not matched to a gene. The germline V gene encodes CDR1 SGHTA and CDR2 FQGNSA. TCRdb re-called the reads with MiXCR, one entry per CDR3 protein. The sample consists of 250,000 to 300,000 distinct CDR3 sequences, about 20% of them appearing once. The chain employs TRBV7-2 and TRBJ2-7; TRBD1 agrees at 9 bases. Sequenced material: cultured PBMCs, taken from culture after CMV antigen stimulation. This TCR was sampled from a human donor in good health (CMV status not recorded). Some clones in this sample may be carry-over from other donors' samples. Here the CDR3 DNA reads TGTGCCAGCAGCAAGCCCGGGACAGGGCCAAGAGTAGGCTCCTACGAGCAGTACTTC. This gives the protein CASSKPGTGPRVGSYEQYF.